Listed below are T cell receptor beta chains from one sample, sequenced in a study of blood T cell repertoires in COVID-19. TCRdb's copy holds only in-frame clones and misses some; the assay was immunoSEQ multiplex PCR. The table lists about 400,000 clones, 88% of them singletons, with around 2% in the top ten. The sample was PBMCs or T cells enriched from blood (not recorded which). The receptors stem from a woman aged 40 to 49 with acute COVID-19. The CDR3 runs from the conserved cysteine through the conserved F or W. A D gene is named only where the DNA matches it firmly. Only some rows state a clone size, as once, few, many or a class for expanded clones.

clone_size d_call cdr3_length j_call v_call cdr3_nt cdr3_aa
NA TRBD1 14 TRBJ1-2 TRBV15 TGTGCCACCAGCAGAGATAGGACAGGGACTGGCTACACCTTC CATSRDRTGTGYTF
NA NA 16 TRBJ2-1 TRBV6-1 TGTGCCAGCAGTGAAAGCCTAAGGGAGCGGAACAATGAGCAGTTCTTC CASSESLRERNNEQFF
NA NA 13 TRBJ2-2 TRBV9 TGTGCCAGCAGCCCGACAGGTATCGGGGAGCTGTTTTTT CASSPTGIGELFF
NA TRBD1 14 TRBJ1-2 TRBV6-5 TGTGCCGGACAGGACGTTATGGAGGGGCGCGGCTACACCTTC CAGQDVMEGRGYTF
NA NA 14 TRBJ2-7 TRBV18 TGTGCCAGCTCCTCGGTAGGGGCCGTCTACGAGCAGTACTTC CASSSVGAVYEQYF
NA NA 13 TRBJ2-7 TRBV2 TGTGCCAGCAGTGGTACAGTTTCCTACGAGCAGTACTTC CASSGTVSYEQYF
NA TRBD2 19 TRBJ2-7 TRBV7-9 TGTGCCAGCAGCCCCCACCCCTATCGGACTAGCGGGGGTTCCTACGAGCAGTACTTC CASSPHPYRTSGGSYEQYF
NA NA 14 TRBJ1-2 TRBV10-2 TGCGCCAGCAACGAGAGAGGGTCGCGGTATGGCTACACCTTC CASNERGSRYGYTF
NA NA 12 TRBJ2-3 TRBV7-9 TGTGCCTCACAGGCAGACGCAGATACGCAGTATTTT CASQADADTQYF
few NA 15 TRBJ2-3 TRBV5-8 TGTGCCAGCAGCTTGGGGGGCTCTAGCACAGATACGCAGTATTTT CASSLGGSSTDTQYF